The 24 T cell receptor beta chains below come from one sample, sequenced in a study of cytomegalovirus exposure and HLA in healthy donors. Vbeta (60) and Jbeta (13) primers were used in the PCR. Generated by immunoSEQ multiplex PCR, the TCRdb table keeps only in-frame clones and is missing some. The table lists under 150,000 clones, roughly 86% of them singletons. Sample: PBMCs. The source of these receptors is a man aged 18-30 years in good health and CMV-seronegative.

The J gene is TRBJ2-1, the V gene TRBV9; TRBD2 aligns across 12 bases. The CDR3 covers 16 residues. The germline gives CDR1 SGDLS, CDR2 YYNGEE. Trimming cost V 0 bases and J 8 bases; bases outside gene matches: 6. The CDR3 DNA sequence: TGTGCCAGCAGCGTAGAGCTAGCGGGGGGGTACGATGAGCAGTTCTTC. Its protein is CASSVELAGGYDEQFF.

This clone was seen a few times. The chain employs TRBV6-6 and TRBJ1-2; D gene unclear. The CDR3 loop spans 12 amino acids. V dropped 7 bases and J dropped 8 bases, with 14 bases sitting between them. Germline CDR1 reads MNHNY; CDR2 reads SVGAGI (reference sequence). CDR3 residues: CASTLGEWGYTF. CDR3 coding DNA: TGTGCCAGCACCCTTGGAGAATGGGGCTACACCTTC.

This clone was detected only once. The genes are TRBV7-9 and TRBJ1-1; D is possibly TRBD1 (5 bases). The germline gives CDR1 SEHNR, CDR2 FQNEAQ (reference sequence). V dropped 5 bases and J dropped 6 bases, with 10 bases sitting between them. The CDR3 contains 12 residues. CDR3 residues: CASSQGGAEAFF. DNA of the CDR3: TGTGCCAGCAGCCAGGGAGGAGCTGAAGCTTTCTTT.

The rearrangement uses TRBV6-5 and TRBJ1-1, with TRBD1 as a possible D gene (6 bases). V shed 2 bases and J shed 1 base, with 8 bases lying between them. This CDR3 contains 14 residues. From germline, CDR1 is MNHEY and CDR2 SVGAGI. The CDR3 DNA follows: TGTGCCAGCAGTTACACAGGGAGGAACACTGAAGCTTTCTTT. Its translation: CASSYTGRNTEAFF.

The chain couples TRBV11-3 to TRBJ2-2, with 8 bases aligning to TRBD2. The CDR3 spans 16 residues. CDR1 and CDR2 (germline): SGHNT, YENEEA. V trimming: 5 bases; J trimming: 1 base; junction bases outside the gene matches: 6. CDR3 residues: CASSPGLAENTGELFF. The CDR3 bases are TGTGCCAGCAGCCCCGGACTAGCTGAGAACACCGGGGAGCTGTTTTTT.

The rearrangement uses TRBV19 and TRBJ1-1, with D hard to call. The V end lost 7 bases, the J end lost 3 bases, and 9 bases lay between the germline ends. This CDR3 comprises 12 residues. Per germline, CDR1 LNHDA and CDR2 SQIVND (reference sequence). The CDR3 DNA is TGTGCCAGTACCATCGGGGACACTGAAGCTTTCTTT. Translated, it gives CASTIGDTEAFF.

V gene TRBV7-8 combines with J gene TRBJ2-7; 8 bases match TRBD1. J was trimmed by 6 bases and V by 5 bases; bases with no gene match: 6. The CDR3 covers 13 residues. The germline gives CDR1 SGHVS, CDR2 FQNEAQ. The CDR3 sequence: CASSPDRVREQYF. DNA of the CDR3: TGTGCCAGCAGCCCGGACAGGGTACGCGAGCAGTACTTC.

A note on this clone: Other DNA sequences in the same sample also yield this CDR3. In nucleotides, the CDR3 is TGCGCCAGCAGCTTGGATGGGGGGAGTCAGCCCCAGCATTTT. The encoded protein is CASSLDGGSQPQHF. The chain is built from TRBV5-1 and TRBJ1-5; weak D call: TRBD1 (5 bases). This CDR3 is 14 amino acids long. From germline, CDR1 is SGHRS and CDR2 YFSETQ. V lost 0 bases, J lost 6 bases, and 10 bases lay in between.

The rearrangement links TRBV7-9 to TRBJ1-2, with a weak D call TRBD1 (5 bases). The CDR3 contains 10 residues. CDR1 and CDR2 (germline): SEHNR, FQNEAQ (reference sequence). The germline V and J ends were trimmed by 5 bases and 14 bases, with 12 bases remaining between them. This CDR3 reads CASSPRGETF. CDR3 sequence (DNA): TGTGCCAGCAGCCCCCGGGGGGAGACCTTC.

The V and J genes are TRBV18 and TRBJ2-1; 12 positions match TRBD2. The length of the CDR3 is 16 residues. The junction had 8 bases not matched to a gene; V was cut back by 3 bases and J by 8 bases. Germline values: CDR1 KGHSH, CDR2 LQKENI. CDR3 in amino acids: CASSPTGLAGGDEQFF. The DNA of the CDR3 is TGTGCCAGCTCACCCACGGGACTAGCGGGCGGGGATGAGCAGTTCTTC.

The rearrangement uses TRBV2 and TRBJ2-7; D may be TRBD2 (7 bases). CDR3 size: 14 residues. The V gene lost 3 bases and the J gene lost 1 base, with 10 bases spanning the gap. The germline gives CDR1 SNHLY, CDR2 FYNNEI. In nucleotides, the CDR3 is TGTGCCAGCAGTGAGGGGGGGGCTTCCTACGAGCAGTACTTC. It translates to CASSEGGASYEQYF.

This chain connects TRBV4-2 to TRBJ2-7, with TRBD1 identical over 8 bases. The CDR3 is 16 amino acids. V lost 3 bases to trimming and J lost 0 bases; unmatched junction nucleotides: 7. Germline CDR1 is LGHNA and CDR2 is YNFKEQ. The CDR3 region is CASSHPRTGISYEQYF. The CDR3, as DNA: TGTGCCAGCAGCCATCCCCGGACAGGGATCTCCTACGAGCAGTACTTC.

V gene TRBV7-6 combines with J gene TRBJ1-2, with TRBD1 identical over 8 bases. J was trimmed by 8 bases and V by 4 bases; bases with no gene match: 9. Germline CDR1 SGHVS, CDR2 FNYEAQ. CDR3 length equals 14 residues. The CDR3 DNA follows: TGTGCCAGCAGCTCAACTTCTACAGGGGGAGGCTACACCTTC. This translates into CASSSTSTGGGYTF.

Comments on this clone: An end of the junction differs from the germline gene, which may be a read error. J is TRBJ2-7 and V is TRBV7-9; possibly TRBD2 for D (7 bases). From germline, CDR1 is SEHNR and CDR2 FQNEAQ (reference sequence). The CDR3 extends over 16 amino acids. The CDR3 spells CSSSLDGGLSSYEQYF. CDR3 bases: TGTTCCAGCAGCTTAGACGGGGGGCTGAGCTCCTACGAGCAGTACTTC. Full variable domain (missing parts from reference TRBV7-9 and TRBJ2-7): DTGVSQNPRHKITKRGQNVTFRCDPISEHNRLYWYRQTLGQGPEFLTYFQNEAQLEKSRLLSDRFSAERPKGSFSTLEIQRTEQGDSAMYLCSSSLDGGLSSYEQYFGPGTRLTVT.

This clone was observed a single time. One junction end does not reproduce the germline sequence, and a read error may be involved. Other DNA sequences in this sample translate to the same CDR3. The chain uses TRBV5-4 and TRBJ1-2; TRBD1 is a possible D gene (6 bases). The CDR3 extends over 13 amino acids. CDR1 is SGHNT and CDR2 is YYREEE in the germline V gene (reference sequence). In DNA, the CDR3 is TGTGCCAGCAGTTTGGATAGGGGGTATGGCTACACCTTC. It codes for CASSLDRGYGYTF.

The chain joins TRBV6-4 to TRBJ2-1; TRBD1 matches 9 bases. The CDR3 extends over 16 amino acids. Germline assignment: CDR1 MRHNA and CDR2 SNTAGT. With V trimmed by 2 bases and J by 5 bases, 7 bases remained unmatched. Here the CDR3 reads CASSDVFRDRDNEQFF. The CDR3 bases are TGTGCCAGCAGTGACGTTTTTCGGGACAGGGACAATGAGCAGTTCTTC.

The chain uses TRBV9 and TRBJ2-2; D remains ambiguous. Germline V lookup: CDR1 SGDLS, CDR2 YYNGEE. This CDR3 comprises 16 residues. The V end was cut by 7 bases, the J end by 0 bases, with 16 bases between. The CDR3: CASSRWAFTNTGELFF. The CDR3 DNA reads as TGTGCCAGCTCCCGATGGGCTTTCACGAACACCGGGGAGCTGTTTTTT.

The gene calls are TRBV9 and TRBJ1-1; no definite D call. Trimming left V 3 bases short and J 8 bases short, with 14 bases between. The CDR3 is 13 residues long. Germline V gene lookup returns CDR1 SGDLS and CDR2 YYNGEE. The CDR3 coding sequence is TGTGCCAGCAGCGCCACCGGCGGGTCCGAAGCTTTCTTT. Its translation: CASSATGGSEAFF.

The chain employs TRBV10-1 and TRBJ1-2; TRBD1 aligns across 9 bases. V dropped 5 bases and J dropped 2; count of bases not matched to a gene: 18. Germline values: CDR1 WNHNN, CDR2 SYGVQD (reference sequence). The CDR3 sequence is 19 residues long. DNA of the CDR3: TGCGCCAGCAGTCCATCCCCGGGCCAGCTCGGACAGGGGAACTATGGCTACACCTTC. Translation gives CASSPSPGQLGQGNYGYTF.

This clone was observed a few times. V gene TRBV4-1 combines with J gene TRBJ2-3, with TRBD2 matching 10 bases. J was trimmed by 1 base and V by 1 base; bases with no gene match: 2. This CDR3 has 16 residues. The germline V gene has CDR1 MGHRA and CDR2 YSYEKL. The CDR3 DNA is TGCGCCAGCAGCCAAGCTAGCGGGGGAGGCACAGATACGCAGTATTTT. Its translation: CASSQASGGGTDTQYF.

This chain links TRBV14 with TRBJ1-6; D call uncertain. The CDR3 length is 13 residues. V was pared by 5 bases and J by 8 bases, with 10 bases between. Germline lookup yields CDR1 SGHDN and CDR2 FVKESK. CDR3 amino acids: CASSAGGYSPLHF. DNA of the CDR3: TGTGCCAGCAGCGCAGGTGGATATTCACCCCTCCACTTT.

V gene TRBV25-1 combines with J gene TRBJ2-1; TRBD1 is a possible D gene (7 bases). This CDR3 contains 14 residues. V lost 9 bases, J lost 7 bases, and 19 bases lay in between. CDR1 is MGHDK and CDR2 is SYGVNS in the germline V gene. CDR3 loop: CASSRQGGGNEQFF. CDR3 nucleotides: TGTGCCAGTTCAAGGCAGGGGGGAGGAAATGAGCAGTTCTTC.

This clone has just a few counts. This chain links TRBV4-1 with TRBJ1-1; D call uncertain. The CDR3 is 15 residues long. The germline CDR1 and CDR2 sequences are MGHRA and YSYEKL. V gave up 3 bases and J gave up 0 bases, with 11 bases separating them. The CDR3 region is CASSHTGGVNTEAFF. The CDR3 nucleotides are TGCGCCAGCAGCCACACCGGAGGAGTGAACACTGAAGCTTTCTTT.

The CDR3 reads CASMGQGAHEQYF. The CDR3 DNA reads TGTGCCAGCATGGGACAGGGGGCCCACGAGCAGTACTTC. The genes are TRBV6-6 and TRBJ2-5, with 12 bases fitting TRBD1. The J call may be faulty, since TRBJ2-7 better matches the DNA end. Germline V gene lookup returns CDR1 MNHNY and CDR2 SVGAGI (reference sequence). The CDR3 has 13 amino acids.